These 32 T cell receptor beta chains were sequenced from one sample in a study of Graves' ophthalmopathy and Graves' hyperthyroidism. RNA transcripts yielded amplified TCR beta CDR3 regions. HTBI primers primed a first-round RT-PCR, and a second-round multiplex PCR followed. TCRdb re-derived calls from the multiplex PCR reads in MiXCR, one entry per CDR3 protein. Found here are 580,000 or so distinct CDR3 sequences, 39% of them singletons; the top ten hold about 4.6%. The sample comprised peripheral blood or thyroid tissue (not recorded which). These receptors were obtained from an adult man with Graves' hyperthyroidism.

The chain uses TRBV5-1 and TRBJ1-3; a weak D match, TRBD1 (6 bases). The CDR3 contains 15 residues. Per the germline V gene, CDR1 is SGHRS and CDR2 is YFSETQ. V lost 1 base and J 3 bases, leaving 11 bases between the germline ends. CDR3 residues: CASSLRGALGNTIYF. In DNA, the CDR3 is TGCGCCAGCAGCTTGCGGGGGGCGCTTGGAAACACCATATATTTT. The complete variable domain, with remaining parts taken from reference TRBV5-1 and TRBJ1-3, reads KAGVTQTPRYLIKTRGQQVTLSCSPISGHRSVSWYQQTPGQGLQFLFEYFSETQRNKGNFPGRFSGRQFSNSRSEMNVSTLELGDSALYLCASSLRGALGNTIYFGEGSWLTVV.

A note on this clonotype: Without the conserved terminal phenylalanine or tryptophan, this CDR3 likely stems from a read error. The DNA for the CDR3 is TGTGCCAGCAGCACGACAGGGAACTATGGCTACACCCTC. Its protein is CASSTTGNYGYTL. This chain links TRBV2 with TRBJ1-2; TRBD1 aligns across 7 bases. The CDR3 length is 13 residues. The V and J ends lost 6 bases and 2 bases, in that order; junction bases with no gene match: 3. Germline CDR1 and CDR2: SNHLY and FYNNEI.

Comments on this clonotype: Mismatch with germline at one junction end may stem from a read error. The CDR3 coding sequence is TGTGCCAGTAGTACCCGGGACAGGTACTATCAACCCCAGCATTTT. Translating gives CASSTRDRYYQPQHF. The genes are TRBV19 and TRBJ1-5; 8 bases align to TRBD1. In germline, CDR1 is LNHDA, CDR2 SQIVND (reference sequence). This CDR3 has 15 amino acids.

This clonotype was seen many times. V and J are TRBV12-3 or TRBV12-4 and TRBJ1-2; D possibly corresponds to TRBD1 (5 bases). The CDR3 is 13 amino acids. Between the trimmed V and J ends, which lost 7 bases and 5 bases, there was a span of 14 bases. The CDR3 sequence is CASTLGAGYGYTF. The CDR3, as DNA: TGTGCCAGCACCCTTGGGGCAGGGTATGGCTACACCTTC.

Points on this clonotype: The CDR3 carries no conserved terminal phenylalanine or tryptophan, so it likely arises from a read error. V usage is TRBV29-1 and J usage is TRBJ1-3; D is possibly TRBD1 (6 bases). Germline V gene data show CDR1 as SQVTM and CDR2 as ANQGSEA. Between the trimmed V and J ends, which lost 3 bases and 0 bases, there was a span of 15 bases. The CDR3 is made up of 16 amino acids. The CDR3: CSVDVTGTDSGNTIYY. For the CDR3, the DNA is TGCAGCGTTGACGTCACAGGGACCGACTCTGGAAACACCATATATTAT.

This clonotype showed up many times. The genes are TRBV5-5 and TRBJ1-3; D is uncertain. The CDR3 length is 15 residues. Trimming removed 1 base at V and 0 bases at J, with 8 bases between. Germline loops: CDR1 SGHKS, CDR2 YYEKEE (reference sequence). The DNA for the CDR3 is TGTGCCAGCAGCTTGAGCCGCAACTCTGGAAACACCATATATTTT. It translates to CASSLSRNSGNTIYF.

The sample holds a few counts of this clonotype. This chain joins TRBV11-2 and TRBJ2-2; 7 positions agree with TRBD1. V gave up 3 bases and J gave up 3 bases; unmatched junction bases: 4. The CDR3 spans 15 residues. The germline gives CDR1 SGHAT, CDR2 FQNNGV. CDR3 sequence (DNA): TGTGCCAGCAGCTTGGGGGACAGACACACCGGGGAGCTGTTTTTT. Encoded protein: CASSLGDRHTGELFF.

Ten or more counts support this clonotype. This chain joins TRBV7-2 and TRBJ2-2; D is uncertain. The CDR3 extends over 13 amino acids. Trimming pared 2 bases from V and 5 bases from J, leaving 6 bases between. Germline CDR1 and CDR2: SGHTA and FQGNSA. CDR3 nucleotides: TGTGCCAGCAGCTTAAGAGAAACCGGGGAGCTGTTTTTT. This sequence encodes CASSLRETGELFF.

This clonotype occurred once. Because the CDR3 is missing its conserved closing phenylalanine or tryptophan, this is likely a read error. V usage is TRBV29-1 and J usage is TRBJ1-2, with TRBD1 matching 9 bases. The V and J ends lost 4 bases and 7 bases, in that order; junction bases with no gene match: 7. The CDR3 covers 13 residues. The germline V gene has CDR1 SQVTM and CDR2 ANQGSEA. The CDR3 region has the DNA TGCAGCGTTGTGGGACAGGGAATTAGTGGCTACACCCTC. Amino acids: CSVVGQGISGYTL.

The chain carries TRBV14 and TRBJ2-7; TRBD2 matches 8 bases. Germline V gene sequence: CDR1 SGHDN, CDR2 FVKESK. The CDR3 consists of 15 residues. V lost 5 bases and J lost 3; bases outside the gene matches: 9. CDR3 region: CASSKTSDGGYEQYF. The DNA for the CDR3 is TGTGCCAGCAGCAAGACTAGCGACGGAGGCTACGAGCAGTACTTC.

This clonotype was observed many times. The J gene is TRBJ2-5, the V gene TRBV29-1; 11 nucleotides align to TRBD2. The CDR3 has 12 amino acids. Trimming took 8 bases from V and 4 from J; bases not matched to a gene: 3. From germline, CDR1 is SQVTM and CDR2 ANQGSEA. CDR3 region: CSLGLAGETQYF. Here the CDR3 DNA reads TGCAGCCTCGGACTAGCGGGAGAGACCCAGTACTTC. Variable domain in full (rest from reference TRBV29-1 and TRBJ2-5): SAVISQKPSRDICQRGTSLTIQCQVDSQVTMMFWYRQQPGQSLTLIATANQGSEATYESGFVIDKFPISRPNLTFSTLTVSNMSPEDSSIYLCSLGLAGETQYFGPGTRLLVL.

The CDR3 coding sequence is TGTGCCATTCCGGGTACTCATAGCAATCAGCCCCAGCATTTT. Its protein product is CAIPGTHSNQPQHF. This chain joins TRBV10-3 and TRBJ1-5; D is unclear. Germline V gene lookup returns CDR1 ENHRY and CDR2 SYGVKD. Trimming left V 9 bases short and J 0 bases short, with 12 bases between. This CDR3 has 14 residues.

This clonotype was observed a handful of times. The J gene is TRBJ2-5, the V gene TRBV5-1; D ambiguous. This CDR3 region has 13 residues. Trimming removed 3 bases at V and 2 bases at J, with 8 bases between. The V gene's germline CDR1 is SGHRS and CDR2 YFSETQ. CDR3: CASSSNWQETQYF. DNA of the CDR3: TGCGCCAGCAGCTCCAACTGGCAAGAGACCCAGTACTTC.

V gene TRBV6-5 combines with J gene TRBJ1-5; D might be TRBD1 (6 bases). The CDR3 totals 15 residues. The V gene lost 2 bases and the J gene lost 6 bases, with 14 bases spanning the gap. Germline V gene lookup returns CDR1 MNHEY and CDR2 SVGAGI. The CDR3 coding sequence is TGTGCCAGCAGTTACCGCGGACAGTCGTCTCAGCCCCAGCATTTT. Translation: CASSYRGQSSQPQHF.

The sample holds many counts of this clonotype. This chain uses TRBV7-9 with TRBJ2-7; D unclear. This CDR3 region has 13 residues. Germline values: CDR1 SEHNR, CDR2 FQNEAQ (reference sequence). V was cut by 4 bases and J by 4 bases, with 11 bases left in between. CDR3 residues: CASSSRRTYEQYF. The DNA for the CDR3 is TGTGCCAGCAGCTCCCGACGGACGTACGAGCAGTACTTC.

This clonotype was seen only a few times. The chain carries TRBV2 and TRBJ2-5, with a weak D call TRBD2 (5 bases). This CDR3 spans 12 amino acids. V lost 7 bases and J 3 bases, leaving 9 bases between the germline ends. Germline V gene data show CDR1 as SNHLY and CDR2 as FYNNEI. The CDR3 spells CASKAGEETQYF. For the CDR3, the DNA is TGTGCCAGCAAGGCCGGGGAAGAGACCCAGTACTTC.

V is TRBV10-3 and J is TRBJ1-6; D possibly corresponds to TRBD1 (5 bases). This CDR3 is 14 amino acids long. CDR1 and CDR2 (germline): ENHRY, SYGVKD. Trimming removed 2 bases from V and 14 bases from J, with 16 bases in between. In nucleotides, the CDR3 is TGTGCCATCAGTGAGGGGCCCGGGGGTTTAACCCTCCACTTT. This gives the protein CAISEGPGGLTLHF.

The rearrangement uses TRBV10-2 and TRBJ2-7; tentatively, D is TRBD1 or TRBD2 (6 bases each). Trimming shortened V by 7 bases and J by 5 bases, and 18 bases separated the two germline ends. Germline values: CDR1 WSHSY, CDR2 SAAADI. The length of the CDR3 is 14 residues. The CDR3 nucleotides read TGCGCCAGCAAACAGGGAGCCATAGCGGACGAGCAGTACTTC. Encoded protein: CASKQGAIADEQYF.

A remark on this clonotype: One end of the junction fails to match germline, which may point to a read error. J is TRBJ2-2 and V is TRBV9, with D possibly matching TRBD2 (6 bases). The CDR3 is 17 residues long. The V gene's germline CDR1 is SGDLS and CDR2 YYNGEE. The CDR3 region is CPSSAPLRESNTGELFF. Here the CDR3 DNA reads TGTCCCAGCAGCGCCCCACTTCGGGAGTCGAACACCGGGGAGCTGTTTTTT.

CDR3 residues: CASREGQGRYNEQFF. CDR3 in DNA: TGTGCCAGCAGAGAGGGACAGGGACGTTACAATGAGCAGTTCTTC. The gene calls are TRBV7-8 and TRBJ2-5; 9 bases fit TRBD1. The J call may not be correct, given that the DNA end is closer to TRBJ2-1. The V gene's germline CDR1 is SGHVS and CDR2 FQNEAQ. The CDR3 contains 15 residues.

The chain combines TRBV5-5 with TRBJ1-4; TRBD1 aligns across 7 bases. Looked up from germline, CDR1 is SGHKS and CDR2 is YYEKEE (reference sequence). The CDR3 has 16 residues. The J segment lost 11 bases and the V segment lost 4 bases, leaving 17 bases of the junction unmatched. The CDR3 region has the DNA TGTGCCAGCAGCCCCAAAGGGACAGAGGGCATTGGGAAACTGTTTTTT. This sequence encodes CASSPKGTEGIGKLFF.

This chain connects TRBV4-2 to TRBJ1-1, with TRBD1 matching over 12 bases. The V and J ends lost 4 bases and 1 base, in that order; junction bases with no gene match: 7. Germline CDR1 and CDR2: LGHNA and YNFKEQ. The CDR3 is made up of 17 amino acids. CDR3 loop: CASSRSPGQGANTEAFF. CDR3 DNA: TGTGCCAGCAGCCGGTCTCCGGGACAGGGGGCGAACACTGAAGCTTTCTTT.

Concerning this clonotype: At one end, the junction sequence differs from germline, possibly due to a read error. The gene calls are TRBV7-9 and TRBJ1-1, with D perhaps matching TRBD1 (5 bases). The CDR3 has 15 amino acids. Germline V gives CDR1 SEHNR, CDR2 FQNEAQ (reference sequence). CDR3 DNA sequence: TGCGCCAGCAGCCCCGACGGGGGGGTGTACACTGAAGCTTTCTTT. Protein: CASSPDGGVYTEAFF. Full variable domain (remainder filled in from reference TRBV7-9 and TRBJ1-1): DTGVSQNPRHKITKRGQNVTFRCDPISEHNRLYWYRQTLGQGPEFLTYFQNEAQLEKSRLLSDRFSAERPKGSFSTLEIQRTEQGDSAMYLCASSPDGGVYTEAFFGQGTRLTVV.

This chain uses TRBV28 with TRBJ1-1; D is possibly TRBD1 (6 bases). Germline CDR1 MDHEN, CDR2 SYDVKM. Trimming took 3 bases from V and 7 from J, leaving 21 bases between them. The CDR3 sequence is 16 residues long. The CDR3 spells CASSFTPGTRRGEAFF. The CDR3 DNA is TGTGCCAGCAGTTTTACCCCCGGGACACGGAGGGGTGAAGCTTTCTTT.

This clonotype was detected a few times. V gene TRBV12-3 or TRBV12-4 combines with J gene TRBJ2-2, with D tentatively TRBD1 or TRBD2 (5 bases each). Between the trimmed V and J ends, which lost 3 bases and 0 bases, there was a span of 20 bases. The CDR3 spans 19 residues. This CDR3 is CASSFRPPGPGTNTGELFF. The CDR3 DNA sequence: TGTGCCAGCAGTTTTAGGCCCCCGGGACCGGGGACGAACACCGGGGAGCTGTTTTTT.

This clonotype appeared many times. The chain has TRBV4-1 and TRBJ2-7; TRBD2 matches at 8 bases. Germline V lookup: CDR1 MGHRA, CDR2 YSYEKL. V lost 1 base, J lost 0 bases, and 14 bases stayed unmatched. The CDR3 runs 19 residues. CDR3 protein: CASSQGGGLGSPSSYEQYF. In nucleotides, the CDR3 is TGCGCCAGCAGCCAAGGGGGGGGACTAGGTTCCCCGAGCTCCTACGAGCAGTACTTC.

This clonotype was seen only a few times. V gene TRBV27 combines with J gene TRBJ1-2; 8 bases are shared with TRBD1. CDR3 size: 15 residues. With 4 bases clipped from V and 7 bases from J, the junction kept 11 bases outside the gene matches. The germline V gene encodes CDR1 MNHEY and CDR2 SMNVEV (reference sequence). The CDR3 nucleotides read TGTGCCAGCAGTTGGGGATCACAGGGGGTTGCTGGCTACACCTTC. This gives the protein CASSWGSQGVAGYTF.

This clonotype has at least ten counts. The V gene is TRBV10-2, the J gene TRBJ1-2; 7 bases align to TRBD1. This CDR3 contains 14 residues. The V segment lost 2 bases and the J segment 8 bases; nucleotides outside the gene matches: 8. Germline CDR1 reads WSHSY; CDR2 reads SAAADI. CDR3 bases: TGCGCCAGCAGTGAGAGGGGGCAGTCGGAAGGCTACACCTTC. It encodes CASSERGQSEGYTF.

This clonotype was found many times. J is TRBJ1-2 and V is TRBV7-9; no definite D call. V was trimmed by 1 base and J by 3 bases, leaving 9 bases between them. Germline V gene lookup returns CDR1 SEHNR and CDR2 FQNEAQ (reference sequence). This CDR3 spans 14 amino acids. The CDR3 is CASSLVRQYYGYTF. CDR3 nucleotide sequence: TGTGCCAGCAGCTTAGTCCGCCAGTACTATGGCTACACCTTC. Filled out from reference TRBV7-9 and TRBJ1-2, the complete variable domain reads DTGVSQNPRHKITKRGQNVTFRCDPISEHNRLYWYRQTLGQGPEFLTYFQNEAQLEKSRLLSDRFSAERPKGSFSTLEIQRTEQGDSAMYLCASSLVRQYYGYTFGSGTRLTVV.

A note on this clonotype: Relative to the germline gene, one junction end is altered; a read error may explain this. The CDR3 DNA sequence: TGTGCCAGCAGCCAAGATCGGGGAGTAGACGGGACCCAGCACTTC. It yields the protein CASSQDRGVDGTQHF. The chain carries TRBV7-8 and TRBJ2-5; D possibly matches TRBD1 or TRBD2 (5 bases each). The CDR3 consists of 15 residues. Germline CDR1 and CDR2: SGHVS and FQNEAQ. The full variable domain, completed using reference TRBV7-8 and TRBJ2-5, is GAGVSQSPRYKVAKRGQDVALRCDPISGHVSLFWYQQALGQGPEFLTYFQNEAQLDKSGLPSDRFFAERPEGSVSTLKIQRTQQEDSAVYLCASSQDRGVDGTQHFGPGTRLLVL.

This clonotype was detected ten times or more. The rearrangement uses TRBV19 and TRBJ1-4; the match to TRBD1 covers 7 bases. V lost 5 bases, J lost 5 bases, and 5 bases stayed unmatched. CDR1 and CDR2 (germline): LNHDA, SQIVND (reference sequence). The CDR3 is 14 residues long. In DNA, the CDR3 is TGTGCCAGTAGTCCGACAGGGATGAATGAAAAACTGTTTTTT. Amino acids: CASSPTGMNEKLFF.

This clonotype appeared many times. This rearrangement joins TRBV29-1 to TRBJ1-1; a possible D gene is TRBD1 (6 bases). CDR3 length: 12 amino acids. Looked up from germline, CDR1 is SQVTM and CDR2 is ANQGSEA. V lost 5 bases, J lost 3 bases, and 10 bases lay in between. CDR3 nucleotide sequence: TGCAGCGTTCACTCAGGGGACACTGAAGCTTTCTTT. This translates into CSVHSGDTEAFF.